This TCR beta chain was captured in a study of T cell responses to AZD1222 COVID-19 vaccine. The protocol was immunoSEQ multiplex PCR, while the TCRdb copy is restricted to in-frame clones and leaves out a portion. The table shows 150,000 to 200,000 clones, with roughly 92% occurring only once. This CDR3 region has 14 residues. V shed 7 bases, J shed 2 bases, and the junction held 6 bases outside the gene matches. The germline gives CDR1 ENHRY, CDR2 SYGVKD. Here the sequenced sample was peripheral blood, taken 28 days after the second AZD1222 dose. J is TRBJ2-7 and V is TRBV10-3, with TRBD1 identical over 9 bases. The sequence derives from an adult who received the AZD1222 COVID-19 vaccine. The CDR3 protein is CAINPDRGAYEQYF. CDR3 nucleotide sequence: TGTGCCATCAATCCGGACAGGGGCGCCTACGAGCAGTACTTC.